A selection of T cell receptor beta chains follows, all from one sample in a study of molecular identifiers for immune sequencing clone quantification. TCRdb analysed the PCR reads with MiXCR anew, one entry per CDR3 protein. In the table there are fewer than 100,000 distinct CDR3 sequences, over 20% of which are singletons. Source material: naive CD8+ T cells from blood, with Jurkat cell RNA spiked in. The receptors stem from a human donor in good health. Some libraries in this study had Jurkat cell RNA spiked in. Both conserved end residues are part of each CDR3.

TRBJ2-2	TRBV20-1	CSAKSEIETNTGELFF
TRBJ2-7	TRBV11-3	CASSQRTGAIHEQYF
TRBJ2-7	TRBV11-1	CASNRQGTNGEQYF
TRBJ1-1	TRBV19	CASSIAGEAFF
TRBJ2-6	TRBV19	CASSLGQGAPGANVLTF
TRBJ2-1	TRBV7-2	CASSSPAVAYNEQFF
TRBJ1-1	TRBV27	CASSLRQRAGATEAFF
TRBJ2-7	TRBV7-9	CASSPNWGPYEQYF
TRBJ2-1	TRBV7-9	CASSLAGASYNEQFF
TRBJ2-1	TRBV2	CAGRGTSFYNEQFF
TRBJ1-1	TRBV7-9	CASGQDTEAFF
TRBJ2-3	TRBV13	CASSLTVAGTRADTQYF
TRBJ1-1	TRBV4-1	CASSPPDRAEAFF
TRBJ2-2	TRBV27	CASSNRFGDSSGELFF
TRBJ1-1	TRBV11-2	CASSEGSNTEAFF
TRBJ1-2	TRBV6-5	CASREGFYYGYTF
TRBJ1-5	TRBV7-9	CASSAEGRGGSNQPQHF
TRBJ2-7	TRBV14	CASSLTAHYEQYF
TRBJ2-7	TRBV20-1	CSAAGPDRLDYEQYF
TRBJ2-7	TRBV6-5	CASSEGASGVYEQYF
TRBJ2-7	TRBV7-2	CASSLETLAYEQYF
TRBJ2-7	TRBV11-2	CASSLGQGAGEQYF
TRBJ2-7	TRBV15	CATSRDGVYDEQYF
TRBJ2-1	TRBV7-9	CASSEAGYNEQFF
TRBJ1-1	TRBV7-6	CASSLEGQGATEAFF
TRBJ2-7	TRBV4-1	CASSQDAVAYEQYF
TRBJ2-7	TRBV11-2	CASSLEVRGAYEQYF
TRBJ2-3	TRBV27	CASSYQGSTDTQYF
TRBJ1-5	TRBV7-8	CASSAEDRRFSNQPQHF
TRBJ2-7	TRBV14	CASSRGVLEQYF
TRBJ2-3	TRBV27	CASSSIDGLAGGPRTDTQYF